This T cell receptor (beta chain) comes out of a study of patients and donors after allogeneic stem cell transplantation. TCRdb passed the RT-PCR reads through MiXCR, listing each CDR3 protein once. The sample has roughly 200,000 distinct CDR3 sequences, 35% to 45% seen once. CDR3 length: 15 residues. Germline assignment: CDR1 LNHNV and CDR2 YYDKDF (reference sequence). V was pared by 1 base and J by 5 bases, with 4 bases of the junction left unmatched. Specimen: blood, either unsorted or a sorted T cell fraction (not recorded which). V is TRBV15 and J is TRBJ1-4; TRBD1 agrees at 7 bases. The sequence was obtained from a human donor who was either an allogeneic HSCT recipient or a stem cell or donor lymphocyte infusion donor (not recorded which). It is not recorded whose cells these are; they may come from a transplant donor. CDR3 sequence (DNA): TGTGCCACCAGCAGAGGGACAGGTCAAAATGAAAAACTGTTTTTT. Its translation is CATSRGTGQNEKLFF.